The present T cell receptor (beta chain) was sequenced within a study of blood T cell repertoires in COVID-19. Study-level background: Researchers got acute and convalescent COVID-19 samples from the United States, Italy and Spain. The cDNA or gDNA used as material had been derived from T cells, B-cell-depleted T cells, or PBMCs.

The germline gives CDR1 SGHNT, CDR2 YYREEE (reference sequence). The CDR3 extends over 16 amino acids. Germline trimming cut 4 bases from V and 0 bases from J; bases unmatched to any gene: 4. Method: immunoSEQ multiplex PCR; TCRdb's copy keeps in-frame clones and lacks some. The table has about 120,000 clones, around nine tenths seen once. The chain carries TRBV5-4 and TRBJ2-3; 11 bases match TRBD2. The receptor was derived from a human donor with acute or convalescent COVID-19. The donor label of this sample is uncertain. Sequencing was performed on peripheral blood. The CDR3 DNA reads as TGTGCCAGCAGCGCAAGACTAGCGGGGAGCACAGATACGCAGTATTTT. Residues: CASSARLAGSTDTQYF.